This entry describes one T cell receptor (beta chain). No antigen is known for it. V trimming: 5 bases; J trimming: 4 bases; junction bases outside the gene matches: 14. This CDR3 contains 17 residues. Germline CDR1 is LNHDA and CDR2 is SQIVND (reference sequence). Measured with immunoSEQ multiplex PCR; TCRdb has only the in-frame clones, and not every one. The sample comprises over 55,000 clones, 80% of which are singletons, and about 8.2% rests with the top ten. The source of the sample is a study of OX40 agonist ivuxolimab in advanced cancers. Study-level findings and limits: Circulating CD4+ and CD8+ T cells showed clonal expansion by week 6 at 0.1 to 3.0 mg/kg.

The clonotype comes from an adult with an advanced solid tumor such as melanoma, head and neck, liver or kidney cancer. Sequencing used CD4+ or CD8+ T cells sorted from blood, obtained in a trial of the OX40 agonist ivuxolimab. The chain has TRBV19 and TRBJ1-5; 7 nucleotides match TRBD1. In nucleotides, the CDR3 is TGTGCCAGTAGTCGGAGGTCTGGTGGACAGGATAATCAGCCCCAGCATTTT. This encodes CASSRRSGGQDNQPQHF.